The clone carrying this T cell receptor beta chain was seen a single time. This entry belongs to a study of ipilimumab plus nivolumab after autologous stem cell transplantation. Study background: Patients received a median of roughly five ipilimumab and eight or nine nivolumab doses.

V was clipped by 5 bases and J by 7 bases, with 17 bases between them. CDR3 length: 14 residues. Germline values: CDR1 MNHEY, CDR2 SVGAGI. Assay used: immunoSEQ multiplex PCR; TCRdb lists only in-frame clones, some missing. In the table there are fewer than 30,000 clones, approximately 86% of which are singletons. Checkpoint therapy with ipilimumab 1 mg/kg began 14 to 28 days after transplant. The V gene is TRBV6-5, the J gene TRBJ1-1; maybe TRBD1 (5 bases). The sample here was PBMCs, taken in a trial of ipilimumab plus nivolumab as post-transplant consolidation. The sequence came from a male donor with diffuse large B-cell lymphoma. The CDR3 region is CASSEPGVIGEAFF. CDR3 DNA sequence: TGTGCCAGCAGTGAACCGGGGGTGATAGGTGAAGCTTTCTTT.